In its sample, the clone carrying this TCR beta chain was seen once. In the original processing: Reference gene primer amplification in the assay estimated nucleated cell counts. Assay used: immunoSEQ multiplex PCR; TCRdb lists only in-frame clones, some missing. V and J calls and clone size are those listed in that table; D and trimming were worked out from the DNA. The repertoire holds 150,000 to 180,000 clones, with approximately 85% as singletons. This record comes from a study of blood T cell repertoires in COVID-19. Study in general: Some COVID-19 samples were acute and others convalescent; all came from the United States, Italy and Spain. Sources were T cells, B-cell-depleted T cells, or PBMCs; the material itself was cDNA or gDNA.

Seattle patients were enrolled while actively infected and followed longitudinally. The CDR3 extends over 13 amino acids. The V gene's germline CDR1 is SEHNR and CDR2 FQNEAQ (reference sequence). The V gene lost 1 base and the J gene lost 6 bases, with 9 bases spanning the gap. The J gene is TRBJ1-2, the V gene TRBV7-9; D call uncertain. This clonotype was obtained from a man aged 60 to 69 with COVID-19, enrolled during active disease. Specimen: peripheral blood. The CDR3 DNA sequence: TGTGCCAGCAGCTTAGTGCGGGGAGATGGCTACACCTTC. Protein product: CASSLVRGDGYTF.